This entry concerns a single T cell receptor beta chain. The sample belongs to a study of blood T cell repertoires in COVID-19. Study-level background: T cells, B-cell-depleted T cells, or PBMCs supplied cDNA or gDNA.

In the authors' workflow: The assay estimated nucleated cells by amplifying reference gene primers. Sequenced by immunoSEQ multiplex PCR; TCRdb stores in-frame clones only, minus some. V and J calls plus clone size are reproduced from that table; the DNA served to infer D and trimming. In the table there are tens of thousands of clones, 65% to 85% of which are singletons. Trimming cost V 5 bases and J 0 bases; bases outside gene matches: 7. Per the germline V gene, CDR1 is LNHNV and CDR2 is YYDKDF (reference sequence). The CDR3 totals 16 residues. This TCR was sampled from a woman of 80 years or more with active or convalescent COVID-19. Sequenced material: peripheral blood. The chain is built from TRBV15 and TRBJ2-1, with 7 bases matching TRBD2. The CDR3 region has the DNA TGTGCCACCAGCGTAGAAGCGGGGAGCTCCTACAATGAGCAGTTCTTC. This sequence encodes CATSVEAGSSYNEQFF. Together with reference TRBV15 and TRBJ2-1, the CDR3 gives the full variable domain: DAMVIQNPRYQVTQFGKPVTLSCSQTLNHNVMYWYQQKSSQAPKLLFHYYDKDFNNEADTPDNFQSRRPNTSFCFLDIRSPGLGDTAMYLCATSVEAGSSYNEQFFGPGTRLTVL.